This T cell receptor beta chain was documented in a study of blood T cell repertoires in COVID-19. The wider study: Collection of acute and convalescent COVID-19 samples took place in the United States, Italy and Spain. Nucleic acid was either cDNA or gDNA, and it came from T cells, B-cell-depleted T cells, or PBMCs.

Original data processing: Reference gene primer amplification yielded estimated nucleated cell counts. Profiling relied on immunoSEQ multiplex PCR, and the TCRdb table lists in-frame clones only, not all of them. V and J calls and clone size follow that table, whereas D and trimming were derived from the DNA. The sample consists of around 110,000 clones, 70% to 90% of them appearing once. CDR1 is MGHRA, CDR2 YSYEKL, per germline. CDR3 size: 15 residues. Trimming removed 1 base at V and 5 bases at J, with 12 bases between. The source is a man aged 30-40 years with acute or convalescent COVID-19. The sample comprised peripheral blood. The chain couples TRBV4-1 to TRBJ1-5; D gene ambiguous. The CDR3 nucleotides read TGCGCCAGCAGCCAAGTCCCACCGGGTTATCAGCCCCAGCATTTT. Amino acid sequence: CASSQVPPGYQPQHF.